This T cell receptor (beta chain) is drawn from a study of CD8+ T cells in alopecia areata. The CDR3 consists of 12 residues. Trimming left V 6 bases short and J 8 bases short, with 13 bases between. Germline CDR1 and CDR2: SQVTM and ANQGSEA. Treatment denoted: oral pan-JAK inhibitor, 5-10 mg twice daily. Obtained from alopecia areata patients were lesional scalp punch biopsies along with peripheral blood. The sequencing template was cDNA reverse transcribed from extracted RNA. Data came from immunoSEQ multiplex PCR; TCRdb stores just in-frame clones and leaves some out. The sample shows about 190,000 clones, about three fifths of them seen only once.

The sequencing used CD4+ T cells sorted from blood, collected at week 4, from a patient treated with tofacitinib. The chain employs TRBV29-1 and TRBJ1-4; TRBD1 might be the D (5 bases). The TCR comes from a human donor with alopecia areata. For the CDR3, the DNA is TGCAGCGTCCTAAGGGGAGGAGAAAAACTGTTTTTT. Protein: CSVLRGGEKLFF.